One sample yielded the 22 T cell receptor beta chains listed below, sequenced in a study of naive and memory T cell subsets (dated by TCRdb to between 2016 and 2019). These TCRs are of unknown antigen specificity. The paper as a whole reports these results and caveats: A few larger clonotypes were present in naive repertoires, particularly the CD8 repertoires, and these clonotypes were possibly memory cells re-expressing CD45RA.

Library method: UMI-ligation and nested PCR. Data came from an Illumina MiSeq. The beta constant-region primer consisted of an equimolar mixture of two oligonucleotides that together covered TRBC1 and TRBC2. The ligated cDNA went through four rounds of PCR with nested alpha and beta constant-region primers together with the SP2 primer. The public sequencing data were trimmed at Q25 with fastp and processed into clonotypes with MiXCR by TCRdb, which kept only in-frame beta chains. Each CDR3 protein gets just one entry, which takes the most common genes and DNA from the rows behind it. In this sample the table shows 150,000 or so distinct CDR3 sequences, roughly 23% of which occur a single time. 0.1% to 0.11% of the sample comes from the top ten. The sample comprised naive CD4+ T cells from blood. The sample's cell subset or site, from its label and the paper: naive T cells, CD45RA high CD27+. The source of these receptors is a human donor in good health.

J is TRBJ2-2 and V is TRBV12-3 or TRBV12-4; no reliable D call. This CDR3 contains 14 residues. V was shortened by 3 bases and J by 2 bases, with 7 bases between the two germline ends. CDR3 sequence: CASSFFLNTGELFF. Here the CDR3 DNA reads TGTGCCAGCAGTTTTTTCCTTAACACCGGGGAGCTGTTTTTT.

The chain links TRBV12-3 or TRBV12-4 to TRBJ1-3; no firm D call. The CDR3 sequence is 15 residues long. V was shortened by 4 bases and J by 0 bases, with 10 bases between the two germline ends. CDR3 DNA sequence: TGTGCCAGCAGTTCCCAGCAGAGCTCTGGAAACACCATATATTTT. It specifies CASSSQQSSGNTIYF.

Only a few counts were recorded for this clonotype. V usage is TRBV5-1 and J usage is TRBJ2-7, with D unresolved. Germline V gene data show CDR1 as SGHRS and CDR2 as YFSETQ. This CDR3 is built from 14 residues. Trimming cost V 1 base and J 5 bases, with 13 bases left between them. The CDR3 coding sequence is TGCGCCAGCAGCTTGCAGAAGGTCGGCGACGAGCAGTACTTC. It yields the protein CASSLQKVGDEQYF.

This chain links TRBV29-1 with TRBJ2-3; perhaps D is TRBD1 or TRBD2 (6 bases each). Germline CDR1 reads SQVTM; CDR2 reads ANQGSEA. CDR3 length equals 13 residues. Trimming cost V 3 bases and J 3 bases, with 10 bases left between them. The CDR3 reads CSVDGGGTDTQYF. DNA for the CDR3: TGCAGCGTTGATGGAGGGGGGACAGATACGCAGTATTTT.

Ten or more counts support this clonotype. J is TRBJ2-1 and V is TRBV18; D might be TRBD2 (6 bases). There are 14 residues in the CDR3. Per germline, CDR1 KGHSH and CDR2 LQKENI. The germline V and J ends were trimmed by 3 bases and 9 bases, with 15 bases remaining between them. The chain's CDR3 is CASSPPGAGGEQFF. DNA of the CDR3: TGTGCCAGCTCACCCCCGGGAGCTGGGGGTGAGCAGTTCTTC.

This clonotype was detected only a few times. The J gene is TRBJ1-6, the V gene TRBV20-1, with TRBD1 as a possible D gene (6 bases). Trimming pared 5 bases from V and 7 bases from J, leaving 18 bases between. Per germline, CDR1 DFQATT and CDR2 SNEGSKA (reference sequence). CDR3 length: 15 amino acids. The CDR3 is CSARGLGQRNSPLHF. Here the CDR3 DNA reads TGCAGTGCTCGAGGGTTAGGACAGAGGAATTCACCCCTCCACTTT.

This chain links TRBV12-5 with TRBJ2-1; TRBD2 is a possible D gene (6 bases). The CDR3 is 16 residues long. Germline assignment: CDR1 LGHNT and CDR2 FRNRAP. Deletions cut 6 bases from V and 9 bases from J, with 24 bases between. CDR3 sequence (DNA): TGTGCTAGTGGGAAGGGACTGAGGGGCTTCGGGAGTGAGCAGTTCTTC. It is translated as CASGKGLRGFGSEQFF.

This clonotype is a singleton in its sample. This rearrangement joins TRBV28 to TRBJ2-5; the D gene is possibly TRBD2 (6 bases). The CDR3 runs 16 residues. The germline V gene encodes CDR1 MDHEN and CDR2 SYDVKM. V lost 5 bases and J 5 bases, leaving 21 bases between the germline ends. The CDR3 loop is CASSPTGGLRGETQYF. The CDR3 coding sequence is TGTGCCAGCAGTCCCACCGGGGGACTTCGTGGGGAGACCCAGTACTTC.

There are a few counts of this clonotype. The chain recombines TRBV6-5 with TRBJ1-5; possibly TRBD1 for D (6 bases). Trimming shortened V by 5 bases and J by 7 bases, and 12 bases separated the two germline ends. This CDR3 has 13 amino acids. Germline loops: CDR1 MNHEY, CDR2 SVGAGI. CDR3 DNA: TGTGCCAGCAGTAAACAGGGTTTACAGCCCCAGCATTTT. Translating it yields CASSKQGLQPQHF.

At least ten counts were recorded for this clonotype. This sequence joins TRBV23-1 and TRBJ2-3, with 7 bases identical to TRBD1. TRBV23-1 is noted as an ORF with a role that remains uncertain. Losses at the gene ends were 3 bases for V and 5 bases for J; bases not matched to a gene: 14. This CDR3 is built from 17 residues. The CDR3 DNA reads TGCGCCAGCAGTCACTATTCTCGGACAGGAGGCAGAGATACGCAGTATTTT. This sequence encodes CASSHYSRTGGRDTQYF.

The sample holds a few counts of this clonotype. The chain uses TRBV24-1 and TRBJ1-5; the D is unclear. Between the trimmed V and J ends, which lost 4 bases and 1 base, there was a span of 1 base. This CDR3 contains 12 residues. Germline CDR1 is KGHDR and CDR2 is SFDVKD. CDR3 nucleotide sequence: TGTGCCACCAGTGAAAGCAATCAGCCCCAGCATTTT. Protein: CATSESNQPQHF.

This clonotype occurred a few times. This chain uses TRBV6-5 with TRBJ2-1; 7 bases agree with TRBD2. This CDR3 has 15 amino acids. V trimming: 7 bases; J trimming: 5 bases; junction bases outside the gene matches: 11. Germline values: CDR1 MNHEY, CDR2 SVGAGI. In nucleotides, the CDR3 is TGTGCCAGCATTTCTGGCGGGAGTGCGGACAATGAGCAGTTCTTC. Protein sequence: CASISGGSADNEQFF.

This clonotype was counted a few times. The rearrangement joins TRBV6-6 to TRBJ2-7; tentatively, D is TRBD1 (7 bases). The V gene lost 3 bases and the J gene lost 1 base, with 16 bases spanning the gap. Looked up from germline, CDR1 is MNHNY and CDR2 is SVGAGI (reference sequence). The CDR3 runs 16 residues. The CDR3: CASSYARRGRSYEQYF. The CDR3 DNA reads TGTGCCAGCAGTTATGCCAGGAGGGGGCGTTCCTACGAGCAGTACTTC.

This clonotype came up a few times. The V and J genes are TRBV7-9 and TRBJ2-7, with 10 bases that match TRBD1. The V gene's germline CDR1 is SEHNR and CDR2 FQNEAQ (reference sequence). The trim removed 4 bases at V and 2 bases at J, leaving 5 bases unmatched. This CDR3 has 15 residues. The CDR3 DNA sequence: TGTGCCAGCAGCTCGACAGGGGGCGGACCCTACGAGCAGTACTTC. Translating gives CASSSTGGGPYEQYF.

Written as DNA, the CDR3 is TGTGCCAGCAGCCCTACAGACACCCCCTATCGTGGCCTGTTTTTT. Translating it yields CASSPTDTPYRGLFF. This sequence joins TRBV7-9 and TRBJ1-4; D remains ambiguous. The CDR3 consists of 15 residues. Germline V gene sequence: CDR1 SEHNR, CDR2 FQNEAQ (reference sequence). The ends were cut back, 5 bases at V and 14 bases at J, with 24 bases in the middle.

Of note for this clonotype: Lacking the conserved final phenylalanine or tryptophan, this CDR3 likely reflects a read error. The chain employs TRBV4-3 and TRBJ2-3, with D perhaps being TRBD1 or TRBD2 (5 bases each). Deletions cut 2 bases from V and 2 bases from J, with 14 bases between. The germline V gene encodes CDR1 LGHNA and CDR2 YSLEER. The CDR3 is made up of 16 amino acids. CDR3 region: CASSQFGTINTDTQYL. CDR3 DNA sequence: TGCGCCAGCAGCCAATTCGGGACCATAAACACAGATACGCAGTATCTT.

This clonotype showed up many times. The chain couples TRBV4-1 to TRBJ2-1; TRBD2 might be the D (6 bases). CDR3 length: 15 residues. Trimming left V 1 base short and J 1 base short, with 8 bases between. Germline-derived CDR1 and CDR2 are MGHRA and YSYEKL. The CDR3 sequence: CASSQVAASYNEQFF. The CDR3, as DNA: TGCGCCAGCAGCCAAGTAGCGGCGTCCTACAATGAGCAGTTCTTC.

There are many counts of this clonotype. The chain combines TRBV25-1 with TRBJ2-1; TRBD2 aligns across 10 bases. CDR1 is MGHDK and CDR2 is SYGVNS in the germline V gene. The CDR3 is made up of 16 amino acids. J lost 4 bases, V lost 6 bases, and 9 bases had no gene match. DNA of the CDR3: TGTGCCAGCAGCGGGACTAGCGCAGAACGTTACAATGAGCAGTTCTTC. Protein product: CASSGTSAERYNEQFF.

At least ten counts were recorded for this clonotype. This chain connects TRBV6-6 to TRBJ2-3; D is uncertain. V was cut by 7 bases and J by 2 bases, with 4 bases left in between. The germline gives CDR1 MNHNY, CDR2 SVGAGI (reference sequence). CDR3 length: 11 amino acids. CDR3 sequence reads: CASTFTDTQYF. The CDR3 bases are TGTGCCAGCACTTTCACAGATACGCAGTATTTT.

This clonotype showed up just a few times. V gene TRBV12-5 combines with J gene TRBJ2-3; 7 bases are shared with TRBD1. The V segment lost 6 bases and the J segment 5 bases; nucleotides outside the gene matches: 5. Looked up from germline, CDR1 is LGHNT and CDR2 is FRNRAP. This CDR3 is built from 13 residues. The CDR3 region has the DNA TGTGCTAGTGGGAAGGGGGCAGGAGATACGCAGTATTTT. Amino acid sequence: CASGKGAGDTQYF. Variable domain in full (rest from reference TRBV12-5 and TRBJ2-3): DARVTQTPRHKVTEMGQEVTMRCQPILGHNTVFWYRQTMMQGLELLAYFRNRAPLDDSGMPKDRFSAEMPDATLATLKIQPSEPRDSAVYFCASGKGAGDTQYFGPGTRLTVL.

The chain links TRBV28 to TRBJ1-5; 10 bases map to TRBD1. This CDR3 has 18 residues. J gave up 3 bases and V 3 bases, and 11 bases lay outside the gene matches. From germline, CDR1 is MDHEN and CDR2 SYDVKM. CDR3 sequence (DNA): TGTGCCAGCAGTTTTGGTGGGGGGACAGGGGTGTTCAATCAGCCCCAGCATTTT. Protein product: CASSFGGGTGVFNQPQHF.

This chain connects TRBV20-1 to TRBJ2-1; 7 nucleotides agree with TRBD1. Germline V gene sequence: CDR1 DFQATT, CDR2 SNEGSKA (reference sequence). The junction had 17 bases not matched to a gene; V was cut back by 3 bases and J by 9 bases. The CDR3 has 16 residues. In DNA, the CDR3 is TGCAGTGCTAGCCTTCCCCGGGACAGAGGGGATGGTGAGCAGTTCTTC. Its protein is CSASLPRDRGDGEQFF.